This entry lists 28 T cell receptor beta chains sequenced from one sample in a study of graft-versus-host responses after intestinal transplantation. TCRdb's table, derived via immunoSEQ multiplex PCR, lists solely in-frame clones and lacks some. Among under 20,000 clones listed, roughly a third were seen once. The sequences come from alloreactive CD4+ T cells from a mixed lymphocyte reaction culture, collected before transplantation. As to subset: CFSE-low proliferating T cells sorted from roughly six-day pre-transplant mixed lymphocyte reaction (GvH or HvG direction). The receptors were gathered from a human patient who was an organ donor for intestinal transplantation.

This clone has more than one count but fewer than ten. The genes are TRBV5-1 and TRBJ1-2; TRBD1 matches 11 bases. The V gene end was trimmed by 0 bases and the J gene end by 6 bases; junction bases not matched to a gene: 4. Germline CDR1 reads SGHRS; CDR2 reads YFSETQ. The CDR3 covers 15 residues. The CDR3: CASSLGGTGGNGYTF. DNA for the CDR3: TGCGCCAGCAGCTTGGGAGGGACAGGGGGAAATGGCTACACCTTC. Complete variable domain (other parts from reference TRBV5-1 and TRBJ1-2): KAGVTQTPRYLIKTRGQQVTLSCSPISGHRSVSWYQQTPGQGLQFLFEYFSETQRNKGNFPGRFSGRQFSNSRSEMNVSTLELGDSALYLCASSLGGTGGNGYTFGSGTRLTVV.

This clone was recorded a few times. The chain is built from TRBV7-8 and TRBJ2-3; D is possibly TRBD2 (6 bases). The CDR3 loop spans 14 amino acids. The V and J ends lost 4 bases and 0 bases respectively, with 8 bases between them. Germline CDR1 and CDR2: SGHVS and FQNEAQ. The CDR3 region has the DNA TGTGCCAGCAGCTCGGGAGCTAGCACAGATACGCAGTATTTT. This gives the protein CASSSGASTDTQYF.

The J gene is TRBJ2-3, the V gene TRBV6-5, with unresolved D. There are 13 residues in the CDR3. Germline values: CDR1 MNHEY, CDR2 SVGAGI. V was pared by 6 bases and J by 2 bases, with 9 bases between. CDR3 bases: TGTGCCAGCAGCCAGGATATCACAGATACGCAGTATTTT. Translating gives CASSQDITDTQYF.

The chain uses TRBV5-1 and TRBJ1-5; D unclear. The CDR3 runs 14 residues. From germline, CDR1 is SGHRS and CDR2 YFSETQ. V was clipped by 0 bases and J by 5 bases, with 9 bases between them. CDR3 protein: CASSLEPADQPQHF. The CDR3 coding sequence is TGCGCCAGCAGCTTGGAACCCGCTGATCAGCCCCAGCATTTT. The full variable domain, rest sourced from reference TRBV5-1 and TRBJ1-5, is KAGVTQTPRYLIKTRGQQVTLSCSPISGHRSVSWYQQTPGQGLQFLFEYFSETQRNKGNFPGRFSGRQFSNSRSEMNVSTLELGDSALYLCASSLEPADQPQHFGDGTRLSIL.

This clone came up a few times. The V call is TRBV2, the J call TRBJ1-5; tentative D call: TRBD1 (5 bases). The V and J ends lost 6 bases and 4 bases respectively, with 13 bases between them. The CDR3 is 14 residues long. In germline, CDR1 is SNHLY, CDR2 FYNNEI. CDR3 protein: CASSAREWNQPQHF. In nucleotides, the CDR3 is TGTGCCAGCAGCGCCAGGGAATGGAATCAGCCCCAGCATTTT.

The chain recombines TRBV11-3 with TRBJ2-5; 7 bases are shared with TRBD2. CDR1 and CDR2 (germline): SGHNT, YENEEA. The junction had 10 bases not matched to a gene; V was cut back by 5 bases and J by 4 bases. CDR3 length: 15 residues. The CDR3 sequence is CASSQPVTGGETQYF. DNA of the CDR3: TGTGCCAGCAGCCAGCCAGTAACGGGAGGAGAGACCCAGTACTTC.

The rearrangement uses TRBV14 and TRBJ1-1, with TRBD1 as a possible D gene (6 bases). Trimming removed 0 bases from V and 4 bases from J, with 12 bases in between. CDR3 length: 15 residues. CDR1 is SGHDN and CDR2 is FVKESK in the germline V gene. For the CDR3, the DNA is TGTGCCAGCAGCCAAGATCTGGGGGCGGTCACTGAAGCTTTCTTT. This sequence encodes CASSQDLGAVTEAFF. Full variable domain (remainder filled in from reference TRBV14 and TRBJ1-1): EAGVTQFPSHSVIEKGQTVTLRCDPISGHDNLYWYRRVMGKEIKFLLHFVKESKQDESGMPNNRFLAERTGGTYSTLKVQPAELEDSGVYFCASSQDLGAVTEAFFGQGTRLTVV.

This clone was seen a few times. The CDR3 is CASSSTTSGSWLFF. In nucleotides, the CDR3 is TGTGCCAGCTCATCAACGACTAGCGGGAGTTGGCTGTTCTTC. The chain carries TRBV18 and TRBJ2-1; 12 bases are shared with TRBD2. CDR3 length equals 14 residues. Looked up from germline, CDR1 is KGHSH and CDR2 is LQKENI. The junction had 11 bases not matched to a gene; V was cut back by 5 bases and J by 15 bases.

This clone was seen more than once but under ten times. The chain combines TRBV10-3 with TRBJ1-3; D gene ambiguous. V lost 3 bases, J lost 3 bases, and 18 bases lay in between. Germline V gene lookup returns CDR1 ENHRY and CDR2 SYGVKD. The CDR3 extends over 17 amino acids. The CDR3, as DNA: TGTGCCATCAGTGATCCTAGCCGGGGAGAGGATGGAAACACCATATATTTT. This gives the protein CAISDPSRGEDGNTIYF.

This clone qualifies as medium-sized. The CDR3 DNA is TGTGCCAGCAGGGGGTTCCTCACTTACAATGAGCAGTTCTTC. Translating gives CASRGFLTYNEQFF. J is TRBJ2-1 and V is TRBV2; D ambiguous. Germline CDR1 is SNHLY and CDR2 is FYNNEI. Trimming stripped 6 bases from V and 4 bases from J, with 13 bases between. CDR3 length: 14 amino acids. The whole variable domain, filled in from reference TRBV2 and TRBJ2-1, reads EPEVTQTPSHQVTQMGQEVILRCVPISNHLYFYWYRQILGQKVEFLVSFYNNEISEKSEIFDDQFSVERPDGSNFTLKIRSTKLEDSAMYFCASRGFLTYNEQFFGPGTRLTVL.

The chain links TRBV4-1 to TRBJ2-7; no clear D gene. Trimming shortened V by 4 bases and J by 7 bases, and 20 bases separated the two germline ends. Per the germline V gene, CDR1 is MGHRA and CDR2 is YSYEKL. This CDR3 has 15 residues. The CDR3 nucleotides are TGCGCCAGCAGCCCAATGTGGGCCACCGGACCTGAGCAGTACTTC. It is translated as CASSPMWATGPEQYF.

In its sample, this clone was seen a few times. The J gene is TRBJ2-2, the V gene TRBV11-2; TRBD2 matches 7 bases. The V segment lost 5 bases and the J segment 3 bases; nucleotides outside the gene matches: 9. The CDR3 covers 16 residues. Germline CDR1 SGHAT, CDR2 FQNNGV. CDR3 amino acids: CASSIRTSLDTGELFF. The CDR3 DNA reads TGTGCCAGCAGCATCAGGACTAGTCTAGACACCGGGGAGCTGTTTTTT.

Sample share makes this clone medium-sized (0.01 to 0.1%). The chain is built from TRBV4-2 and TRBJ1-2; a possible D gene is TRBD1 (5 bases). The CDR3 runs 16 residues. Germline V gene lookup returns CDR1 LGHNA and CDR2 YNFKEQ. Trimming took off 0 bases at V and 6 bases at J, with 17 bases between the two ends. CDR3 protein: CASSQDLWGTYDGYTF. Written as DNA, the CDR3 is TGTGCCAGCAGCCAAGATCTTTGGGGGACGTACGATGGCTACACCTTC.

V gene TRBV19 combines with J gene TRBJ1-1; TRBD1 might be the D (5 bases). This CDR3 contains 14 residues. Trimming took 7 bases from V and 3 from J, leaving 15 bases between them. Germline assignment: CDR1 LNHDA and CDR2 SQIVND (reference sequence). The chain's CDR3 is CASIDQGWDTEAFF. CDR3 DNA: TGTGCCAGTATCGATCAGGGATGGGACACTGAAGCTTTCTTT.

By proportion, this clone is medium-sized. V usage is TRBV6-6 and J usage is TRBJ2-7; D is possibly TRBD1 (5 bases). Germline CDR1 is MNHNY and CDR2 is SVGAGI (reference sequence). Trimming pared 3 bases from V and 2 bases from J, leaving 11 bases between. CDR3 length: 14 amino acids. The CDR3 DNA reads as TGTGCCAGCAGTTATTTCAGGGTCCCCTACGAGCAGTACTTC. Protein sequence: CASSYFRVPYEQYF.

The V call is TRBV30, the J call TRBJ2-2; the D is unclear. This CDR3 has 14 residues. Germline V gene lookup returns CDR1 GTSNPN and CDR2 SVGIG (reference sequence). Trimming left V 2 bases short and J 2 bases short, with 9 bases between. CDR3 sequence: CAWSLGPNTGELFF. DNA for the CDR3: TGTGCCTGGAGTTTGGGCCCTAACACCGGGGAGCTGTTTTTT.

The genes are TRBV7-8 and TRBJ2-5; TRBD2 agrees at 10 bases. The V gene end was trimmed by 5 bases and the J gene end by 2 bases; junction bases not matched to a gene: 17. CDR3 length equals 19 residues. Germline V CDR1 and CDR2: SGHVS, FQNEAQ. The CDR3 nucleotides are TGTGCCAGCAGCAGAGGCGTACTAGCGGGAACGTGGGGACAAGAGACCCAGTACTTC. Its translation: CASSRGVLAGTWGQETQYF.

The V gene is TRBV5-4, the J gene TRBJ2-7, with a tentative D call TRBD2 (6 bases). CDR1 SGHNT and CDR2 YYREEE come from the germline V gene (reference sequence). V was trimmed by 4 bases and J by 3 bases, leaving 20 bases between them. CDR3 size: 16 residues. The CDR3, as DNA: TGTGCCAGCAGCCTCGGAGGGACCGGACTTAGCTACGAGCAGTACTTC. It codes for CASSLGGTGLSYEQYF.

Only a few counts were recorded for this clone. V gene TRBV6-6 combines with J gene TRBJ2-7; 8 bases fit TRBD1. The CDR3 has 14 amino acids. With 5 bases clipped from V and 0 bases from J, the junction kept 3 bases outside the gene matches. The germline V gene encodes CDR1 MNHNY and CDR2 SVGAGI (reference sequence). The CDR3 DNA follows: TGTGCCAGCAGTCGGGACAGGAGCTCCTACGAGCAGTACTTC. Translation gives CASSRDRSSYEQYF.

The gene calls are TRBV6-6 and TRBJ2-3; D gene ambiguous. The germline V gene has CDR1 MNHNY and CDR2 SVGAGI (reference sequence). Trimming took 6 bases from V and 0 from J, leaving 10 bases between them. The CDR3 contains 14 residues. This chain's CDR3 is CASSPMASTDTQYF. The CDR3 DNA follows: TGTGCCAGCAGCCCAATGGCGAGCACAGATACGCAGTATTTT.

This clone was seen a handful of times. The chain recombines TRBV20-1 with TRBJ2-3, with a weak D call TRBD1 (5 bases). The V gene's germline CDR1 is DFQATT and CDR2 SNEGSKA (reference sequence). V was pared by 3 bases and J by 6 bases, with 7 bases between. CDR3 size: 11 residues. In DNA form, the CDR3 reads TGCAGTGCTAGTGGGGCGGATACGCAGTATTTT. Its translation: CSASGADTQYF.

J is TRBJ1-3 and V is TRBV10-3; no clear D gene. The V gene's germline CDR1 is ENHRY and CDR2 SYGVKD. V lost 3 bases and J lost 2, with 11 bases in between. CDR3 size: 15 residues. In DNA, the CDR3 is TGTGCCATCAGTGAAGTCCTATCGACTGGAAACACCATATATTTT. Translating gives CAISEVLSTGNTIYF.

J is TRBJ2-3 and V is TRBV10-3; D is possibly TRBD1 or TRBD2 (5 bases each). Germline CDR1 and CDR2: ENHRY and SYGVKD. CDR3 size: 13 residues. Trimming left V 3 bases short and J 4 bases short, with 8 bases between. In DNA, the CDR3 is TGTGCCATCAGTGATCGGGGCCCAGATACGCAGTATTTT. It encodes CAISDRGPDTQYF.

CDR3 residues: CAISATDQSNYGYTF. CDR3 nucleotides: TGTGCCATCAGTGCAACGGATCAATCTAACTATGGCTACACCTTC. This chain uses TRBV10-3 with TRBJ1-2; D remains ambiguous. V lost 4 bases and J lost 0, with 12 bases in between. Germline CDR1 and CDR2: ENHRY and SYGVKD. This CDR3 has 15 amino acids.

The chain is built from TRBV19 and TRBJ1-1; D perhaps matches TRBD1 (6 bases). V was trimmed by 1 base and J by 3 bases, leaving 15 bases between them. Germline V gene lookup returns CDR1 LNHDA and CDR2 SQIVND (reference sequence). The CDR3 has 16 amino acids. CDR3 coding DNA: TGTGCCAGTAGTATAGTGGGGCAGGGGAGGTACACTGAAGCTTTCTTT. It specifies CASSIVGQGRYTEAFF.

This sequence joins TRBV10-3 and TRBJ1-2; D not certain. Trimming pared 4 bases from V and 3 bases from J, leaving 12 bases between. Germline CDR1 ENHRY, CDR2 SYGVKD. The CDR3 is made up of 14 amino acids. CDR3 sequence: CAISGGALYYGYTF. The CDR3 DNA sequence: TGTGCCATCAGTGGAGGCGCGCTCTACTATGGCTACACCTTC.

This clone was counted between two and nine times. The chain is built from TRBV5-1 and TRBJ1-1, with D possibly matching TRBD1 (6 bases). Trimming removed 1 base from V and 3 bases from J, with 10 bases in between. The CDR3 totals 14 residues. Germline CDR1 and CDR2: SGHRS and YFSETQ. The DNA of the CDR3 is TGCGCCAGCAGCTTGCAAGGGGGGCACACTGAAGCTTTCTTT. Amino acid sequence: CASSLQGGHTEAFF.

In its sample, this clone was seen a few times. The genes are TRBV6-6 and TRBJ1-1, with D hard to call. The V gene's germline CDR1 is MNHNY and CDR2 SVGAGI (reference sequence). The V gene lost 4 bases and the J gene lost 1 base, with 10 bases spanning the gap. The CDR3 totals 14 residues. CDR3 region: CASSSLLENTEAFF. Here the CDR3 DNA reads TGTGCCAGCAGTTCTCTTTTGGAGAACACTGAAGCTTTCTTT.